What follows is one TCR beta chain and its context. No cognate antigen has been identified for it. Base qualities are not provided; no much larger clone lies one nucleotide away. Whole blood was collected in K2EDTA tubes by collaborating institutions according to the institutions' own protocols. For TCRbeta analysis, collaborators shipped samples in one of three forms: frozen whole blood, isolated PBMCs, or DNA extracted from either of those sample types. From its cysteine to its phenylalanine, the CDR3 spans 16 amino acids. The entry retains the CDR3 DNA only, 48 bases that are in frame from base 1. CDR1 and CDR2 are drawn from the germline V gene: MGHRA, YSYEKL. Clipping removes 2 bases from V and 6 bases from J, with 8 as the unmatched junction base count. The data were obtained in a study of blood T cell repertoires in COVID-19 (TCRdb year 2020). In the study overall: The collaborator samples originated in the United States, Italy and Spain and spanned the acute and convalescent phases of COVID-19. The repertoires were made available in a free public database intended to serve as a resource for research on the immune response to SARS-CoV-2. The samples were drawn from two sources: the first 160 participants of the ongoing ImmuneRACE study, and approximately 1,300 subjects contributed by 6 global collaborators. The dataset comprised deeply sampled blood TCRbeta repertoires from subjects exposed to, actively infected with, or recovered from COVID-19. The material from the prospective study consisted of cDNA or gDNA derived from T cells, B-cell-depleted T cells, or PBMCs. Sample metadata almost always included a de-identified subject ID, COVID-19 status, age in years and sex. Where available, HLA class I and class II types were obtained from metadata supplied by the sample provider rather than from assay-based typing.

TCRbeta CDR3 regions were amplified from genomic DNA using the immunoSEQ Assay, a bias-controlled multiplex PCR. The study's processing was this. Within the assay, amplification of reference gene primers was used to estimate how many nucleated cells each sample contained. Sequence reads were collapsed and filtered to measure the absolute abundance of every unique TCRbeta CDR3 rearrangement. Productive Simpson clonality was computed per sample as the square root of Simpson's diversity index over productive rearrangements. Not all clones reach the TCRdb copy of this immuneACCESS table, which keeps in-frame sequences only. Checked studies attribute under half of the gap to unresolved V genes and leave the rest unexplained. That table supplies the V and J calls and clone size; D and trimming were determined from the DNA. This sample is represented by tens of thousands of clones; almost 85% of them were singletons. The top ten clonotypes cover 6% to 7.5% of the sample.

Overall study results and their limits: How much clinical and demographic metadata was included differed by source and by participant, and the metadata was provided uncurated.

The material sequenced was peripheral blood. The rearranged segments are TRBV4-1 and TRBJ2-7; 12 central bases correspond to TRBD2. This receptor was identified in a man aged 45-65 years with active or convalescent COVID-19. Read as DNA, the sequence is TGCGCCAGCAGCCAACTAGCGGGGGGGCCAGGGCTCGAGCAGTACTTC. Its protein is CASSQLAGGPGLEQYF.